The 4 T cell receptor beta chains given below trace back to one sample, sequenced in a study of T cell repertoires in cytomegalovirus infection (dated by TCRdb to between 2018 and 2020). TCRdb names Illumina HiSeq 1500 as the instrument used. TCRdb ran its own pipeline on the public reads, namely fastp trimming at Q25 and MiXCR clone calling, and kept in-frame beta chains. Entries are consolidated by CDR3 protein sequence, retaining the most common genes and DNA. The sample table records some 940,000 distinct CDR3 sequences; around 29% of these occur just once. Clones ranked in the top ten supply 11% to 15% of the sample. Sample treatment or condition, as interpreted from the label and publication: in vitro stimulation with specific CMV peptide epitopes to enrich CMV-specific T cells. These receptors have no known antigen. The starting material was cultured CD8+ T cells from PBMCs, obtained from culture after CMV antigen stimulation. All receptors derive from a human donor in good health (CMV status not recorded). Some clones in this sample may be carry-over from other donors' samples.

The chain carries TRBV28 and TRBJ1-1; D gene ambiguous. Trimming took 10 bases from V and 1 from J, leaving 22 bases between them. The CDR3 contains 16 residues. Germline CDR1 reads MDHEN; CDR2 reads SYDVKM. The CDR3 loop is CATLRFGGGPNTEAFF. The CDR3 DNA is TGTGCCACCTTACGGTTCGGAGGAGGACCGAACACTGAAGCTTTCTTT.

This clonotype was counted only a few times. The chain carries TRBV6-2 or TRBV6-3 and TRBJ1-1, with D perhaps matching TRBD1 (6 bases). This CDR3 is 17 amino acids long. The germline CDR1 and CDR2 sequences are MNHEY and SVGEGT. Trimming took off 2 bases at V and 6 bases at J, with 22 bases between the two ends. The DNA of the CDR3 is TGTGCCAGCAGTTACGAGCCGTATAGGGGGGGAGTGCCTGAAGCTTTCTTT. Its translation is CASSYEPYRGGVPEAFF.

This chain links TRBV10-3 with TRBJ1-4, with TRBD1 matching over 11 bases. Trimming took 4 bases from V and 3 from J; bases not matched to a gene: 4. This CDR3 spans 16 amino acids. Germline-derived CDR1 and CDR2 are ENHRY and SYGVKD. CDR3 in DNA: TGTGCCATCAGTGCCGGGACAGGGGGACCTAATGAAAAACTGTTTTTT. This gives the protein CAISAGTGGPNEKLFF.

The chain has TRBV10-2 and TRBJ2-7; 8 nucleotides line up with TRBD1. Germline loops: CDR1 WSHSY, CDR2 SAAADI. The CDR3 has 14 amino acids. V lost 5 bases and J lost 4; bases outside the gene matches: 7. The CDR3 DNA sequence: TGCGCCAGCAGTTTGACAGGGGTAAGGTACGAGCAGTACTTC. Protein: CASSLTGVRYEQYF.